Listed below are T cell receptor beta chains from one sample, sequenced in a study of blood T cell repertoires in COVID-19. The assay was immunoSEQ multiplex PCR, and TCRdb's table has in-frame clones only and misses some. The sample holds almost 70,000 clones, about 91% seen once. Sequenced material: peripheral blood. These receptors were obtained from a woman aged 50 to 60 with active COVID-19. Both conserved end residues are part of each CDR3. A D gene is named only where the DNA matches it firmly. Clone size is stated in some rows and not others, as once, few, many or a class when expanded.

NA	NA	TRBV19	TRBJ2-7	CASGDYEQYF	TGTGCCTCCGGGGATTACGAGCAGTACTTC
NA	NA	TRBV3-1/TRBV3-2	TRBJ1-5	CASSQRAGNQPQHF	TGTGCCAGCAGCCAGAGAGCGGGGAATCAGCCCCAGCATTTT
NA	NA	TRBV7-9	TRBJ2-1	CASSLAGINYNEQFF	TGTGCCAGCAGCTTAGCCGGTATCAACTACAATGAGCAGTTCTTC
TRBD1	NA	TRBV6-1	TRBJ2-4	CASSEALRDRNIQYF	TGTGCCAGCAGTGAAGCGCTTCGGGACAGAAACATTCAGTACTTC
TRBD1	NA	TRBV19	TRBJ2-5	CASRDRGSETQYF	TGTGCCAGCCGGGACAGGGGTTCAGAGACCCAGTACTTC
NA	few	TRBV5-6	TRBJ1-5	CASSLARSNQPQHF	TGTGCCAGCAGCTTGGCGAGAAGCAATCAGCCCCAGCATTTT
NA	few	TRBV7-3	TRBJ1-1	CASSPRGSRGEAFF	TGTGCCAGCAGCCCCCGGGGGAGTAGGGGTGAAGCTTTCTTT
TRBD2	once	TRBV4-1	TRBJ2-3	CASSVDSGRASTDTQYF	TGCGCCAGCAGCGTCGATAGCGGGAGGGCTAGCACAGATACGCAGTATTTT
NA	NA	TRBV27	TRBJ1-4	CASSWGTGDNEKLFF	TGTGCCAGCAGTTGGGGTACGGGGGATAATGAAAAACTGTTTTTT
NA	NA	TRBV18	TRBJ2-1	CASSLDWGVAYNEQFF	TGTGCCAGCTCCCTCGATTGGGGGGTCGCCTACAATGAGCAGTTCTTC
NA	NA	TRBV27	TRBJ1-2	CASSLQGKGYGYTF	TGTGCCAGCAGTTTACAGGGGAAAGGCTATGGCTACACCTTC
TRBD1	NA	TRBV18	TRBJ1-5	CASSPLRDRVGNQPQHF	TGTGCCAGCTCACCCCTTAGAGACAGGGTCGGCAATCAGCCCCAGCATTTT
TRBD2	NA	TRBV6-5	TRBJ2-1	CASSLSGRPYNEQFF	TGTGCCAGCAGCCTAAGCGGGAGGCCCTACAATGAGCAGTTCTTC
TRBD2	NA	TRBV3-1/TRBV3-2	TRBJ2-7	CASSPRGLAGEEQYF	TGTGCCAGCAGCCCTCGCGGACTAGCGGGTGAAGAGCAGTACTTC
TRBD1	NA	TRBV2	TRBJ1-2	CASRPGTVGYTF	TGTGCCAGCCGTCCCGGGACAGTTGGCTACACCTTC
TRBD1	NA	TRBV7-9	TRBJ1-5	CASSTTGIGSQPQHF	TGTGCCAGCAGTACGACAGGGATCGGGAGTCAGCCCCAGCATTTT
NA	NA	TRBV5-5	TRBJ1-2	CASTPGGAINYGYTF	TGTGCCAGCACCCCCGGGGGGGCGATAAACTATGGCTACACCTTC
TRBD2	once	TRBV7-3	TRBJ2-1	CASSPDPLAGGLKDYNEQFF	TGTGCCAGCAGCCCGGATCCTCTAGCGGGAGGGCTCAAAGACTACAATGAGCAGTTCTTC
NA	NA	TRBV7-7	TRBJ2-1	CASSLFFAGNEQFF	TGTGCCAGCAGCTTATTTTTCGCGGGGAATGAGCAGTTCTTC
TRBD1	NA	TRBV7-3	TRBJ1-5	CASSLKGQEYSNQPQHF	TGTGCCAGCAGCTTAAAGGGACAGGAGTATAGCAATCAGCCCCAGCATTTT
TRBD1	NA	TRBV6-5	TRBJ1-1	CASGVGGQGNTEAFF	TGTGCCAGCGGGGTTGGGGGACAGGGGAACACTGAAGCTTTCTTT
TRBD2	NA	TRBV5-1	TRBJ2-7	CASSLGGLAGGYEQYF	TGCGCCAGCAGCTTGGGGGGACTAGCGGGAGGTTACGAGCAGTACTTC
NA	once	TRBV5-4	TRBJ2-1	CASSLADRNNEQFF	TGTGCCAGCAGCTTGGCGGACAGAAACAATGAGCAGTTCTTC
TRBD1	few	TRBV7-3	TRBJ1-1	CASSRDSLDTEAFF	TGTGCCAGCAGCAGGGACAGCTTGGACACTGAAGCTTTCTTT
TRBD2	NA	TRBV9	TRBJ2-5	CASSVGGLAGGGETQYF	TGTGCCAGCAGCGTAGGAGGGCTAGCGGGAGGCGGGGAGACCCAGTACTTC
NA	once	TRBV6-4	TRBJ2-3	CASSPGFPDTQYF	TGTGCCAGCAGTCCAGGGTTCCCAGATACGCAGTATTTT
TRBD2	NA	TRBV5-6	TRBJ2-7	CASSLGGGRASYEQYF	TGTGCCAGCAGCTTGGGGGGCGGGAGGGCCTCCTACGAGCAGTACTTC
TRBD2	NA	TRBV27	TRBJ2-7	CASSSPGLAGAYEQYF	TGTGCCAGCAGTTCCCCGGGACTAGCGGGAGCTTACGAGCAGTACTTC
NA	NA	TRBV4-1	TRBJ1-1	CASSQDPGRYTEAFF	TGCGCCAGCAGCCAAGACCCAGGGAGGTACACTGAAGCTTTCTTT
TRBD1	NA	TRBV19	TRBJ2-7	CASSVRTGPYEQYF	TGTGCCAGTAGTGTTCGGACAGGCCCCTACGAGCAGTACTTC
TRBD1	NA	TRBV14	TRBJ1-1	CASSRIPGTGRTEAFF	TGTGCCAGCAGCCGAATCCCGGGGACAGGTCGAACTGAAGCTTTCTTT
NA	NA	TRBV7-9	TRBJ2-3	CASSSSETESTDTQYF	TGTGCCAGCAGCTCGTCCGAGACAGAAAGCACAGATACGCAGTATTTT
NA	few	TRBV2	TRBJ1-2	CASNLDTYYGYTF	TGTGCCAGCAACCTTGACACCTACTATGGCTACACCTTC